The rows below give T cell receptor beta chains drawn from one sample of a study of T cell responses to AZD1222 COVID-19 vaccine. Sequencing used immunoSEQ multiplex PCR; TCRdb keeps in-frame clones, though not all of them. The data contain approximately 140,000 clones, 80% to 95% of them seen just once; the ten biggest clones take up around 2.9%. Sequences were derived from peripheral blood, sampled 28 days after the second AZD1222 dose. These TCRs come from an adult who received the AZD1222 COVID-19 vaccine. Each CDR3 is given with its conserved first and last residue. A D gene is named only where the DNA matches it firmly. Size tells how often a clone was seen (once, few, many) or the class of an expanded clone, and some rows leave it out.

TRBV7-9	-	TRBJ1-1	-	CASSFGSSEAFF	TGTGCCAGCAGCTTCGGCAGCTCAGAAGCTTTCTTT
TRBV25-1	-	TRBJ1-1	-	CASREGMNTEAFF	TGTGCCAGCCGCGAGGGGATGAACACTGAAGCTTTCTTT
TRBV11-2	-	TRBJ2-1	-	CASSLDDSSSYNEQFF	TGTGCCAGCAGCTTAGATGATAGTTCCTCCTACAATGAGCAGTTCTTC
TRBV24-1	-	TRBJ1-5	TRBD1	CATSEATGIHSNQPQHF	TGTGCCACCAGTGAGGCGACAGGGATCCATAGCAATCAGCCCCAGCATTTT
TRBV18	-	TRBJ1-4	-	CASSGQGKSEKLFF	TGTGCCAGCTCGGGTCAGGGGAAATCGGAAAAACTGTTTTTT
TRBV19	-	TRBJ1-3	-	CASSLDRSSGNTIYF	TGTGCCAGTAGCCTGGACCGTAGCTCTGGAAACACCATATATTTT
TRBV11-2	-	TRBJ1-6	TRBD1	CASSSPGTGASPLHF	TGTGCCAGCAGCAGTCCTGGGACAGGGGCTTCACCCCTCCACTTT
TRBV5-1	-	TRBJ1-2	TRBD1	CASSLTGGEDGYTF	TGCGCCAGCAGCTTGACAGGGGGCGAGGATGGCTACACCTTC
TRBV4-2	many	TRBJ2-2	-	CASSQAGDTGELFF	TGTGCCAGCAGCCAAGCGGGAGACACCGGGGAGCTGTTTTTT
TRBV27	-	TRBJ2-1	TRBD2	CASSFRGTSGRDEQFF	TGTGCCAGCAGTTTTCGAGGGACTAGCGGACGTGATGAGCAGTTCTTC
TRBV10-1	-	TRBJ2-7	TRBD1	CASRGTANEQYF	TGCGCCAGCAGGGGGACAGCGAACGAGCAGTACTTC
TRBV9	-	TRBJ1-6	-	CASSVDAQGDSPLHF	TGTGCCAGCAGCGTAGATGCGCAGGGTGATTCACCCCTCCACTTT
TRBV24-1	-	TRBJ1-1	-	CATSNGGEMNTEAFF	TGTGCCACCAGCAACGGGGGAGAAATGAACACTGAAGCTTTCTTT
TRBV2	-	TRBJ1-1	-	CASSEWYTEAFF	TGTGCCAGCAGTGAATGGTACACTGAAGCTTTCTTT
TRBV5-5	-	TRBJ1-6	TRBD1	CASSLTGQGGIYSPLHF	TGTGCCAGCAGCTTGACGGGACAGGGGGGGATTTACTCACCCCTCCACTTT
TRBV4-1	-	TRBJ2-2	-	CASSRNSGELFF	TGCGCCAGCAGCCGTAATTCCGGGGAGCTGTTTTTT
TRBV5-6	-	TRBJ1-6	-	CASSFGAGSHSPLHF	TGTGCCAGCAGCTTTGGGGCAGGGTCCCATTCACCCCTCCACTTT
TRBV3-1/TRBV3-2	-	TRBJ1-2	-	CASSQDPRSGGYTF	TGTGCCAGCAGCCAAGATCCCAGGTCCGGCGGCTACACCTTC
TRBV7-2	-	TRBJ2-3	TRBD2	CASSHTSGRGDTQYF	TGTGCCAGCAGCCATACTAGCGGGAGGGGAGATACGCAGTATTTT
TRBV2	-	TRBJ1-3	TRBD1	CASSRDRAGNTIYF	TGTGCCAGCAGTCGTGACAGGGCTGGAAACACCATATATTTT
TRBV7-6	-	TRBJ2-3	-	CASSLAGQGTDTQYF	TGTGCCAGCAGCTTAGCCGGACAAGGCACAGATACGCAGTATTTT
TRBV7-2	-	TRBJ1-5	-	CASSTPGHLGPQHF	TGTGCCAGCAGCACCCCGGGACACCTGGGGCCCCAGCATTTT
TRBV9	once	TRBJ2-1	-	CASSVLGNNEQFF	TGTGCCAGCAGCGTACTCGGAAACAATGAGCAGTTCTTC
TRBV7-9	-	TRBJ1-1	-	CASSPPGDTEAFF	TGTGCCAGCAGCCCTCCTGGGGACACTGAAGCTTTCTTT
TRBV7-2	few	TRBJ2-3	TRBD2	CASSGPGLGTDTQYF	TGTGCCAGCAGCGGCCCTGGACTAGGGACAGATACGCAGTATTTT
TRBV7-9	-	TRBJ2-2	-	CASSSGPQRGTGELFF	TGTGCCAGCAGCTCGGGACCCCAGAGGGGGACCGGGGAGCTGTTTTTT
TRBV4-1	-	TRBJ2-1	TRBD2	CASSQGLDTYNEQFF	TGCGCCAGCAGCCAGGGACTAGATACCTACAATGAGCAGTTCTTC
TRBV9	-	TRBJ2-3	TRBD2	CASSVATVAGRTDTQYF	TGTGCCAGCAGCGTAGCTACAGTAGCGGGCCGCACAGATACGCAGTATTTT